The rows below give T cell receptor beta chains drawn from one sample of a study of T cell repertoires in cytomegalovirus infection. TCRdb analysed the reads with MiXCR anew, one entry per CDR3 protein. The table lists hundreds of thousands of distinct CDR3 sequences, 20% to 30% of them singletons. Specimen: CD8+ T cells from PBMCs. These receptor sequences come from a human donor in good health (CMV status not recorded). Some clones in this sample may be carry-over from other donors' samples. The CDR3 runs from the conserved cysteine through the conserved F or W. D genes are given only for firm matches. Part of the rows lack a size; the others show once, few, many or a class for expanded clones.

J: TRBJ1-2; V: TRBV28; size: -; length: 14; D: -; CDR3: CASSFGGEGYGYTF; DNA: TGTGCCAGCAGTTTTGGGGGAGAGGGCTATGGCTACACCTTC
J: TRBJ1-1; V: TRBV20-1; size: -; length: 15; D: TRBD1; CDR3: CSARDLTGDPTEAFF; DNA: TGCAGTGCTAGAGATCTGACAGGGGACCCCACTGAAGCTTTCTTT
J: TRBJ1-6; V: TRBV14; size: few; length: 15; D: -; CDR3: CASSPGGRGESPLHF; DNA: TGTGCCAGCAGCCCGGGTGGCAGGGGAGAGTCACCCCTCCACTTT
J: TRBJ2-1; V: TRBV6-5; size: -; length: 18; D: TRBD1; CDR3: CASSYSPVRQGATKEQFF; DNA: TGTGCCAGCAGTTACAGTCCCGTAAGACAGGGGGCTACCAAAGAGCAGTTCTTC
J: TRBJ1-5; V: TRBV7-9; size: many; length: 14; D: TRBD1; CDR3: CASSPPGTGQPQHF; DNA: TGTGCCAGCAGCCCTCCAGGGACAGGTCAGCCCCAGCATTTT
J: TRBJ2-1; V: TRBV6-2/TRBV6-3; size: -; length: 15; D: TRBD1; CDR3: CASSLPPGQGDEQFF; DNA: TGTGCCAGCAGTTTACCTCCGGGACAGGGAGATGAGCAGTTCTTC
J: TRBJ2-3; V: TRBV19; size: many; length: 15; D: -; CDR3: CASSINGQRTDTQYF; DNA: TGTGCCAGTAGTATAAACGGACAACGCACAGATACGCAGTATTTT
J: TRBJ2-1; V: TRBV19; size: -; length: 15; D: -; CDR3: CASSVGRGSYNEQFF; DNA: TGTGCCAGTAGTGTAGGCAGGGGCTCCTACAATGAGCAGTTCTTC
J: TRBJ1-5; V: TRBV28; size: -; length: 18; D: -; CDR3: CASSLDQGLDFSNQPQHF; DNA: TGTGCCAGCAGTTTAGACCAGGGACTTGATTTCAGCAATCAGCCCCAGCATTTT
J: TRBJ1-1; V: TRBV6-2/TRBV6-3; size: few; length: 16; D: -; CDR3: CASMTGAAPKNTEAFF; DNA: TGTGCCAGCATGACCGGGGCCGCTCCCAAGAACACTGAAGCTTTCTTT
J: TRBJ2-3; V: TRBV7-6; size: many; length: 12; D: -; CDR3: CASSYNTDTQYF; DNA: TGTGCCAGCAGCTACAACACAGATACGCAGTATTTT
J: TRBJ1-1; V: TRBV7-3; size: -; length: 18; D: -; CDR3: CASSLTGPQLTLNFEAFF; DNA: TGTGCCAGCAGCTTAACAGGGCCTCAGTTGACCCTCAACTTTGAAGCTTTCTTT
J: TRBJ1-1; V: TRBV23-1; size: few; length: 15; D: -; CDR3: CASSQSIGIGTEAFF; DNA: TGCGCCAGCAGTCAATCAATAGGGATAGGCACTGAAGCTTTCTTT
J: TRBJ2-6; V: TRBV2; size: -; length: 17; D: -; CDR3: CASSEVGMVVGANVLTF; DNA: TGTGCCAGCAGTGAGGTGGGAATGGTGGTTGGGGCCAACGTCCTGACTTTC
J: TRBJ2-1; V: TRBV7-9; size: few; length: 14; D: TRBD2; CDR3: CASSLLAGESEQFF; DNA: TGTGCCAGCAGCTTACTAGCGGGGGAAAGTGAGCAGTTCTTC
J: TRBJ2-3; V: TRBV6-5; size: -; length: 14; D: TRBD1; CDR3: CASSNRGFTDTQYF; DNA: TGTGCCAGCAGCAACAGGGGTTTCACAGATACGCAGTATTTT
J: TRBJ2-1; V: TRBV4-1; size: -; length: 15; D: -; CDR3: CASSQTGLNLNEQFF; DNA: TGCGCCAGCAGCCAGACAGGCTTAAACCTCAATGAGCAGTTCTTC
J: TRBJ2-7; V: TRBV7-9; size: -; length: 15; D: TRBD2; CDR3: CASSPPGRGVYEQYF; DNA: TGTGCCAGCAGCCCTCCGGGACGGGGGGTCTACGAGCAGTACTTC
J: TRBJ2-5; V: TRBV15; size: -; length: 15; D: -; CDR3: CATSRIPVDQETQYF; DNA: TGTGCCACCAGCAGAATTCCGGTAGACCAAGAGACCCAGTACTTC
J: TRBJ2-3; V: TRBV19; size: few; length: 18; D: TRBD2; CDR3: CASILLSLGGTFTDTQYF; DNA: TGTGCCAGTATTCTATTATCTCTCGGGGGGACCTTCACAGATACGCAGTATTTT
J: TRBJ1-2; V: TRBV7-9; size: -; length: 13; D: -; CDR3: CASSYDRWYGYTF; DNA: TGTGCCAGCAGCTACGATCGGTGGTATGGCTACACCTTC
J: TRBJ1-5; V: TRBV4-2; size: -; length: 15; D: TRBD1; CDR3: CASSQDEGAGQPQHF; DNA: TGTGCCAGCAGCCAAGATGAGGGGGCGGGTCAGCCCCAGCATTTT
J: TRBJ2-3; V: TRBV28; size: -; length: 14; D: TRBD2; CDR3: CASGWTSGPDTQYF; DNA: TGTGCCAGCGGATGGACTAGCGGTCCGGATACGCAGTATTTT
J: TRBJ2-3; V: TRBV20-1; size: -; length: 15; D: TRBD2; CDR3: CSAPRTSDFPDMQYF; DNA: TGCAGTGCACCCCGGACTAGCGATTTTCCAGATATGCAGTATTTT
J: TRBJ2-3; V: TRBV6-5; size: many; length: 15; D: TRBD2; CDR3: CASTQKAGGTDTQYF; DNA: TGTGCCAGCACCCAGAAAGCGGGGGGGACAGATACGCAGTATTTT
J: TRBJ1-2; V: TRBV10-3; size: many; length: 11; D: -; CDR3: CAIRLRVGYTF; DNA: TGTGCCATCAGGTTGAGGGTTGGCTACACCTTC
J: TRBJ1-2; V: TRBV7-9; size: -; length: 14; D: -; CDR3: CVSSGGGMIGGYTF; DNA: TGTGTCAGCAGCGGGGGGGGGATGATTGGCGGCTACACCTTC
J: TRBJ1-5; V: TRBV6-5; size: -; length: 13; D: -; CDR3: CASSINSNQPQHF; DNA: TGTGCCAGCAGCATTAATAGCAATCAGCCCCAGCATTTT
J: TRBJ2-5; V: TRBV15; size: -; length: 13; D: TRBD1; CDR3: CATSARDRETQYF; DNA: TGTGCCACCAGCGCCCGGGACAGAGAGACCCAGTACTTC
J: TRBJ1-2; V: TRBV27; size: many; length: 14; D: TRBD1; CDR3: CASSLAGQLYGYTF; DNA: TGTGCCAGCAGTTTAGCGGGACAGCTCTATGGCTACACCTTC
J: TRBJ1-1; V: TRBV20-1; size: few; length: 13; D: -; CDR3: CSARSLYGTEAFF; DNA: TGCAGTGCTAGAAGCTTGTATGGCACTGAAGCTTTCTTT
J: TRBJ2-2; V: TRBV7-9; size: -; length: 13; D: -; CDR3: CATRQSNTGELFF; DNA: TGTGCCACTAGACAGTCGAACACCGGGGAGCTGTTTTTT
J: TRBJ2-3; V: TRBV7-2; size: many; length: 15; D: TRBD1; CDR3: CASSLGDRFTDTQYF; DNA: TGTGCCAGCAGCTTAGGGGACAGATTCACAGATACGCAGTATTTT
J: TRBJ2-4; V: TRBV7-2; size: once; length: 16; D: TRBD1; CDR3: CASSSSGTVAKNIQYF; DNA: TGTGCCAGCAGCTCTTCGGGGACAGTAGCCAAAAACATTCAGTACTTC
J: TRBJ2-1; V: TRBV24-1; size: -; length: 11; D: -; CDR3: CATSGAREQFF; DNA: TGTGCCACCAGTGGTGCACGTGAGCAGTTCTTC
J: TRBJ1-1; V: TRBV19; size: few; length: 15; D: TRBD1; CDR3: CASSIAGTGGTEAFF; DNA: TGTGCCAGTAGTATAGCCGGAACAGGGGGCACTGAAGCTTTCTTT
J: TRBJ2-2; V: TRBV5-4; size: few; length: 17; D: TRBD2; CDR3: CASSGTSGALNTGELFF; DNA: TGTGCCAGCAGCGGGACTAGCGGGGCTTTGAACACCGGGGAGCTGTTTTTT
J: TRBJ1-2; V: TRBV4-1; size: few; length: 13; D: -; CDR3: CASSRRAGDGYTF; DNA: TGCGCCAGCAGTCGCAGGGCGGGGGATGGCTACACCTTC
J: TRBJ2-1; V: TRBV20-1; size: -; length: 18; D: TRBD2; CDR3: CSVWERAGGQGSYNEQFF; DNA: TGCAGTGTTTGGGAGAGAGCGGGGGGGCAGGGCTCCTACAATGAGCAGTTCTTC
J: TRBJ2-2; V: TRBV18; size: -; length: 14; D: -; CDR3: CASSPRRNTGELFF; DNA: TGTGCCAGCTCACCACGGAGAAACACCGGGGAGCTGTTTTTT
J: TRBJ2-1; V: TRBV12-3/TRBV12-4; size: -; length: 13; D: -; CDR3: CASSLLCYNEQFF; DNA: TGTGCCAGCAGTCTACTTTGCTACAATGAGCAGTTCTTC
J: TRBJ1-3; V: TRBV14; size: few; length: 16; D: -; CDR3: CASSHRRGGSGNTIYF; DNA: TGTGCCAGCAGCCACCGCCGGGGGGGATCTGGAAACACCATATATTTT